The rows below give T cell receptor beta chains drawn from one sample of a study of OX40 agonist ivuxolimab in advanced cancers. The protocol was immunoSEQ multiplex PCR, while the TCRdb copy is restricted to in-frame clones and leaves out a portion. The sample gives over 35,000 clones, around 87% of which show up once; 4% to 5% is in the top ten. The sequencing used CD4+ or CD8+ T cells sorted from blood, collected in a trial of the OX40 agonist ivuxolimab. Source of these receptors: an adult with an advanced solid tumor such as melanoma, head and neck, liver or kidney cancer. The CDR3 runs from the conserved cysteine through the conserved F or W. Fields, in order: CDR3 protein, CDR3 DNA, V gene, clone size, D gene, J gene. A D gene is named only where the DNA matches it firmly. Size values are once, few and many counts, or a class for expanded clones, and some rows have none.

CDR3aa: CASGASNTGELFF; CDR3nt: TGTGCCAGCGGGGCTTCGAACACCGGGGAGCTGTTTTTT; v_gene: TRBV11-2; abundance: -; d_gene: -; j_gene: TRBJ2-2
CDR3aa: CSVMNTEAFF; CDR3nt: TGCAGCGTTATGAACACTGAAGCTTTCTTT; v_gene: TRBV29-1; abundance: -; d_gene: -; j_gene: TRBJ1-1
CDR3aa: CASSRGGGTDTQYF; CDR3nt: TGCGCCAGCAGCCGGGGAGGGGGAACAGATACGCAGTATTTT; v_gene: TRBV4-1; abundance: -; d_gene: -; j_gene: TRBJ2-3
CDR3aa: CAWEVSTYEQYF; CDR3nt: TGTGCCTGGGAGGTATCTACCTACGAGCAGTACTTC; v_gene: TRBV30; abundance: -; d_gene: -; j_gene: TRBJ2-7
CDR3aa: CASSLIGRGSVLTF; CDR3nt: TGTGCTAGCAGCTTAATAGGACGAGGGAGCGTCCTGACTTTC; v_gene: TRBV7-7; abundance: -; d_gene: -; j_gene: TRBJ2-6
CDR3aa: CASRRTGGTYEQYF; CDR3nt: TGTGCCAGCAGAAGGACAGGGGGCACCTACGAGCAGTACTTC; v_gene: TRBV2; abundance: -; d_gene: TRBD1; j_gene: TRBJ2-7
CDR3aa: CASSLVTGGYNEQFF; CDR3nt: TGTGCCAGCAGCTTAGTAACGGGAGGGTACAATGAGCAGTTCTTC; v_gene: TRBV11-2; abundance: -; d_gene: TRBD2; j_gene: TRBJ2-1
CDR3aa: CAWSGQFDQPQHF; CDR3nt: TGTGCCTGGTCGGGACAGTTTGATCAGCCCCAGCATTTT; v_gene: TRBV30; abundance: -; d_gene: TRBD1; j_gene: TRBJ1-5
CDR3aa: CASSDTGTGGYEQFF; CDR3nt: TGTGCCAGCAGTGACACCGGGACAGGGGGTTATGAGCAGTTCTTC; v_gene: TRBV28; abundance: -; d_gene: TRBD1; j_gene: TRBJ2-1
CDR3aa: CASSNRDNGELFF; CDR3nt: TGTGCCAGCTCAAATCGGGATAACGGGGAGCTGTTTTTT; v_gene: TRBV18; abundance: -; d_gene: -; j_gene: TRBJ2-2
CDR3aa: CASSQVYGTAYNEQFF; CDR3nt: TGCGCCAGCAGCCAAGTATATGGGACCGCCTACAATGAGCAGTTCTTC; v_gene: TRBV4-3; abundance: -; d_gene: -; j_gene: TRBJ2-1
CDR3aa: CASSQLTGESNQPQHF; CDR3nt: TGTGCCAGCAGCCAATTGACAGGGGAGAGCAATCAGCCCCAGCATTTT; v_gene: TRBV14; abundance: -; d_gene: TRBD1; j_gene: TRBJ1-5
CDR3aa: CASSYQETQYF; CDR3nt: TGTGCCAGCAGCTACCAGGAGACCCAGTACTTC; v_gene: TRBV5-6; abundance: once; d_gene: -; j_gene: TRBJ2-5
CDR3aa: CASSQTTSTGELFF; CDR3nt: TGTGCCAGCAGCCAAACTACGAGCACCGGGGAGCTGTTTTTT; v_gene: TRBV11-3; abundance: -; d_gene: -; j_gene: TRBJ2-2
CDR3aa: CASSTPQGLKGALAQYF; CDR3nt: TGTGCCAGCAGTACCCCACAGGGGCTAAAGGGCGCATTGGCCCAGTACTTC; v_gene: TRBV28; abundance: -; d_gene: TRBD1; j_gene: TRBJ2-5
CDR3aa: CSGYRGGDEKLFF; CDR3nt: TGCAGCGGTTACAGGGGGGGGGATGAAAAACTGTTTTTT; v_gene: TRBV29-1; abundance: -; d_gene: TRBD1; j_gene: TRBJ1-4
CDR3aa: CASSPNPSGNTEAFF; CDR3nt: TGCGCCAGCAGCCCTAATCCCTCGGGGAACACTGAAGCTTTCTTT; v_gene: TRBV5-1; abundance: -; d_gene: -; j_gene: TRBJ1-1
CDR3aa: CASSLGGLGTEAFF; CDR3nt: TGTGCCAGCAGCTTAGGGGGATTGGGTACTGAAGCTTTCTTT; v_gene: TRBV7-9; abundance: -; d_gene: -; j_gene: TRBJ1-1
CDR3aa: CASSTSAGYGTDTQYF; CDR3nt: TGTGCCAGCAGCACTTCAGCGGGGTATGGCACAGATACGCAGTATTTT; v_gene: TRBV5-5; abundance: -; d_gene: TRBD2; j_gene: TRBJ2-3
CDR3aa: CASSLSPGTGQETQYF; CDR3nt: TGTGCCAGCAGCTTATCCCCCGGGACAGGGCAAGAGACCCAGTACTTC; v_gene: TRBV7-3; abundance: -; d_gene: TRBD1; j_gene: TRBJ2-5